This is a list of T cell receptor beta chains from one sample in a study of cytomegalovirus exposure and HLA in healthy donors. Method: immunoSEQ multiplex PCR; TCRdb's copy keeps in-frame clones and lacks some. The table shows approximately 160,000 clones, with around 80% occurring only once. Sequencing was carried out using PBMCs. These receptors all come from a woman aged 35 to 49 in good health and CMV-seronegative. CDR3s leave out the opening cysteine and the closing phenylalanine or tryptophan. The size of a clone is reported for some rows only, either as once, few or many, or as a class for expanded clones.

j_call | v_call | clone_size | cdr3_aa
TRBJ2-3 | TRBV5-1 | - | ASSLKAAADTQY
TRBJ2-7 | TRBV7-6 | - | ASSLAVTVSEQY
TRBJ1-1 | TRBV28 | - | ASSPTGEAF
TRBJ2-1 | TRBV5-1 | - | ASSLAGAGGANEQF
TRBJ2-3 | TRBV7-9 | - | ASSLGLQDTQY
TRBJ1-1 | TRBV7-2 | - | ASSLRGTGTEAF
TRBJ1-5 | TRBV9 | - | ASSGGERGQPQH
TRBJ2-5 | TRBV5-1 | few | ASSSWRGTVQETQY
TRBJ2-5 | TRBV4-2 | - | ASSQEVRGQETQY
TRBJ1-2 | TRBV28 | - | ASSLGQIYGYT
TRBJ2-7 | TRBV4-1 | - | ASSQDPAWNEQY
TRBJ2-3 | TRBV30 | - | AWSKVLVGTRRFADTQY
TRBJ2-2 | TRBV5-1 | - | ASSLVRDDTGELF
TRBJ2-7 | TRBV5-1 | - | ASTPYPGFQYEQY
TRBJ2-1 | TRBV15 | - | ATSRSGLSYNEQF
TRBJ2-7 | TRBV2 | - | ASRGLAGVHEQY
TRBJ1-1 | TRBV6-1 | - | ASSEDGTGGAWGRDTEAF
TRBJ2-7 | TRBV4-1 | - | ASSQELAGSSYEQY
TRBJ2-7 | TRBV6-1 | - | ASSGGSGRVNSYEQY
TRBJ2-7 | TRBV18 | - | ASSPVTLGEQY
TRBJ2-3 | TRBV14 | - | ATKRGSTDTQY
TRBJ2-2 | TRBV5-1 | - | ASTEPTRQFNTGELF
TRBJ1-2 | TRBV5-1 | - | ASRVTDRGYGYT
TRBJ1-1 | TRBV6-5 | - | ASSYGGGRITEAF
TRBJ2-7 | TRBV29-1 | once | SDPQLAGNYPSYEQY
TRBJ2-1 | TRBV9 | - | ASSEQPGLADFNEQF
TRBJ1-4 | TRBV4-2 | - | ASSLIGGGSNEKLF
TRBJ1-1 | TRBV5-1 | - | ASSLGTGEAF
TRBJ2-3 | TRBV11-3 | few | ASSFQGATNTQY
TRBJ1-2 | TRBV7-9 | few | ASSLGEVNGYT
TRBJ2-1 | TRBV7-9 | - | ASSGLGTGINEQF
TRBJ2-5 | TRBV12-5 | few | ASGLLQSGRGSETQY
TRBJ2-3 | TRBV7-9 | once | ASRQTPTDTQY
TRBJ2-3 | TRBV19 | - | ASRSLAGGATDTQY
TRBJ2-5 | TRBV11-2 | - | ASSPSGGAQETQY
TRBJ1-5 | TRBV19 | - | ASISGTGSNQPQH
TRBJ2-7 | TRBV27 | - | ASSLIGTGIYEQY
TRBJ2-1 | TRBV6-1 | - | ASSELPTSGYNEQF
TRBJ2-2 | TRBV13 | once | ASSLEGAGELF